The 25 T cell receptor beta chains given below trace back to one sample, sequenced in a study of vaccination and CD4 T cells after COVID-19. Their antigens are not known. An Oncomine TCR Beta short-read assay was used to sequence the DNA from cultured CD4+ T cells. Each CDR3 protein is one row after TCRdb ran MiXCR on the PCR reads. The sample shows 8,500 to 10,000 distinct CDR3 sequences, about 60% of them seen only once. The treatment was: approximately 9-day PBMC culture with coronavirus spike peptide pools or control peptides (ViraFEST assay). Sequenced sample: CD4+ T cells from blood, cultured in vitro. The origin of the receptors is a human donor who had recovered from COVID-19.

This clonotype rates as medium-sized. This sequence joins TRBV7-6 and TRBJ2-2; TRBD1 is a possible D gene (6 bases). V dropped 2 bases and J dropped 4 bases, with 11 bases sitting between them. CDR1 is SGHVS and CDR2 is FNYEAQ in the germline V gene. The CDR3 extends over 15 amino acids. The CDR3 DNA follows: TGTGCCAGCAGCTTACTCTTGACAGGCACCGGGGAGCTGTTTTTT. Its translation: CASSLLLTGTGELFF. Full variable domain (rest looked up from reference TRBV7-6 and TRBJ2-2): GAGVSQSPRYKVTKRGQDVALRCDPISGHVSLYWYRQALGQGPEFLTYFNYEAQQDKSGLPNDRFSAERPEGSISTLTIQRTEQRDSAMYRCASSLLLTGTGELFFGEGSRLTVL.

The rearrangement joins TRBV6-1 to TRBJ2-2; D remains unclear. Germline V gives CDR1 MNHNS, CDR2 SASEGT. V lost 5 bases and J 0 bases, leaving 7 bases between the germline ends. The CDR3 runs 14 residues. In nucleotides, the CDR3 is TGTGCCAGCAGTAAAGATACGAACACCGGGGAGCTGTTTTTT. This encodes CASSKDTNTGELFF.

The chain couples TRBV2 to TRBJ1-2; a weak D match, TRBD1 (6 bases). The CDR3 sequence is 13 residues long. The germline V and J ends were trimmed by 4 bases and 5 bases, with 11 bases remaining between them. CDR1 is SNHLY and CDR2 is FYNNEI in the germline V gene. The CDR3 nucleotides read TGTGCCAGCAGTGTGATCAGGGGATATGGCTACACCTTC. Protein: CASSVIRGYGYTF.

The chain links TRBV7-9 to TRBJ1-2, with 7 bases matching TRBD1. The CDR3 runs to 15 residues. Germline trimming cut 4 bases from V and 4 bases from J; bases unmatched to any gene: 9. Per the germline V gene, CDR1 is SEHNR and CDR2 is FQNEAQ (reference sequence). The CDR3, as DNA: TGTGCCAGCAGCTCGGAGACAGGGATGGCCTATGGCTACACCTTC. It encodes CASSSETGMAYGYTF.

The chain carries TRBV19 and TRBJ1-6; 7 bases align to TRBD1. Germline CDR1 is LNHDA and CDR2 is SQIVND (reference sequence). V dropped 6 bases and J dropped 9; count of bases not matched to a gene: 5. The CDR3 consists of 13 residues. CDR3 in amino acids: CASRNDRVSPLHF. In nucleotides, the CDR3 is TGTGCCAGTAGGAACGACAGGGTTTCACCCCTCCACTTT. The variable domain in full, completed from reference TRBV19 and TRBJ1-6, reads DGGITQSPKYLFRKEGQNVTLSCEQNLNHDAMYWYRQDPGQGLRLIYYSQIVNDFQKGDIAEGYSVSREKKESFPLTVTSAQKNPTAFYLCASRNDRVSPLHFGNGTRLTVT.

The CDR3 sequence: CSATNQGGRGYTF. CDR3 bases: TGCAGTGCTACTAATCAGGGGGGGAGGGGCTACACCTTC. This rearrangement joins TRBV20-1 to TRBJ1-2; TRBD1 agrees at 7 bases. This CDR3 is 13 amino acids long. J was trimmed by 8 bases and V by 4 bases; bases with no gene match: 10. Looked up from germline, CDR1 is DFQATT and CDR2 is SNEGSKA (reference sequence).

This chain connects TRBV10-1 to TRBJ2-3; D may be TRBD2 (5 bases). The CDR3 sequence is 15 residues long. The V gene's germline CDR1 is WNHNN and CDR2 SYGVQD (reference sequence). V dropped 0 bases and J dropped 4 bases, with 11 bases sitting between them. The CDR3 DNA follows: TGCGCCAGCAGTGAGTCGGGAGTACTCGCAGATACGCAGTATTTT. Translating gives CASSESGVLADTQYF.

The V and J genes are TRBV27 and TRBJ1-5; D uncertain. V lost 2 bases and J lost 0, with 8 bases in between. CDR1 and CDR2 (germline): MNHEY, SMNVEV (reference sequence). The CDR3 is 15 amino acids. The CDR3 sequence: CASSLKGNSNQPQHF. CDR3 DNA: TGTGCCAGCAGTTTAAAGGGAAATAGCAATCAGCCCCAGCATTTT.

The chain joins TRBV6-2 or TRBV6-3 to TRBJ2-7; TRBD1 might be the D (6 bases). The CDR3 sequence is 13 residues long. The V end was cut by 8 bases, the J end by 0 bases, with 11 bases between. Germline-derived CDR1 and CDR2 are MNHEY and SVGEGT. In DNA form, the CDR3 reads TGTGCCAGCTTGGGGGCTAGCTCCTACGAGCAGTACTTC. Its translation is CASLGASSYEQYF.

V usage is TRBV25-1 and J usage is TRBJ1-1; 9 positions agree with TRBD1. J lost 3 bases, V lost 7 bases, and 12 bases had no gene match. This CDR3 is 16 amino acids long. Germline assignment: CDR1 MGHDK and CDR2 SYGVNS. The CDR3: CASNRDPGQGYTEAFF. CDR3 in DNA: TGTGCCAGCAACAGAGACCCGGGACAGGGCTACACTGAAGCTTTCTTT.

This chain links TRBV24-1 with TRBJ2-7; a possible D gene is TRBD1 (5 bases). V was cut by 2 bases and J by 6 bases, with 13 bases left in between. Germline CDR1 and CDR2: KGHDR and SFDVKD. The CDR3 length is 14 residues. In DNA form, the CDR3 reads TGTGCCACCAGTGATTCCTCGGCCCAGGGCGAGCAGTACTTC. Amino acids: CATSDSSAQGEQYF.

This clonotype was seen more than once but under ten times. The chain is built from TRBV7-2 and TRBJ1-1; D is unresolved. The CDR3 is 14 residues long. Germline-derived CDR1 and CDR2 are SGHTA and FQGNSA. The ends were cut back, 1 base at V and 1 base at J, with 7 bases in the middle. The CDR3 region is CASSLGHWNTEAFF. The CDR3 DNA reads TGTGCCAGCAGCTTAGGCCATTGGAACACTGAAGCTTTCTTT.

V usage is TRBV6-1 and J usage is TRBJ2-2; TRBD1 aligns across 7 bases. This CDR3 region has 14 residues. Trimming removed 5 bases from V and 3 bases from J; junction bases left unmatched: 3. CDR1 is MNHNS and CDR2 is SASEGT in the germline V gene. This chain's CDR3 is CASSHTGDTGELFF. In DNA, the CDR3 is TGTGCCAGCAGTCATACAGGGGACACCGGGGAGCTGTTTTTT.

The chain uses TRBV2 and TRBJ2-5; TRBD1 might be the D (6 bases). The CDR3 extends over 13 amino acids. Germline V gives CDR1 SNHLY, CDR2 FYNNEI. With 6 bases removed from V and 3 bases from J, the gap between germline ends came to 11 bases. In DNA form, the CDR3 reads TGTGCCAGCAGCGCCGGGACAAAAGAGACCCAGTACTTC. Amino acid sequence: CASSAGTKETQYF.

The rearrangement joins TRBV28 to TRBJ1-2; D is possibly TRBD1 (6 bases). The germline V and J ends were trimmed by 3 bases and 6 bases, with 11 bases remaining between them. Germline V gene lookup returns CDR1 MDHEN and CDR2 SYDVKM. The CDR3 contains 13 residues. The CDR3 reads CASSFPQGHGYTF. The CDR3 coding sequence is TGTGCCAGCAGTTTCCCCCAGGGGCATGGCTACACCTTC.

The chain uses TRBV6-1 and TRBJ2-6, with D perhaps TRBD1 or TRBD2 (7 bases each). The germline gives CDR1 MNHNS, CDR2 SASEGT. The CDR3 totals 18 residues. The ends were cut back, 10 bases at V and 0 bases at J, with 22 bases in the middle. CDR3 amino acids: CAIRSGGGQNSGANVLTF. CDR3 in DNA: TGTGCCATCAGGAGTGGGGGGGGACAGAACTCTGGGGCCAACGTCCTGACTTTC.

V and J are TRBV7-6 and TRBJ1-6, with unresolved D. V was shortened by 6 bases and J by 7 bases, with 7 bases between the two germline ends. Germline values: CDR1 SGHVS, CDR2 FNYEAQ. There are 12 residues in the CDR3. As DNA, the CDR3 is TGTGCCAGCAGTCGGCAGAATTCACCCCTCCACTTT. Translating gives CASSRQNSPLHF.

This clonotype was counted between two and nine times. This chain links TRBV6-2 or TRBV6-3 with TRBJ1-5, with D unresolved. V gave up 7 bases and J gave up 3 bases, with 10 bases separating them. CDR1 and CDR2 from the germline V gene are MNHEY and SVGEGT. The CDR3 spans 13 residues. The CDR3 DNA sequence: TGTGCCAGCACCTCATGGCCCAATCAGCCCCAGCATTTT. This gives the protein CASTSWPNQPQHF.

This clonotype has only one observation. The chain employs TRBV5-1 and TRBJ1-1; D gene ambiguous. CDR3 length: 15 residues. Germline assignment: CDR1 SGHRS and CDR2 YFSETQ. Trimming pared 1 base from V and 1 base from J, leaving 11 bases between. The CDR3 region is CASSLNEGTNTEAFF. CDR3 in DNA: TGCGCCAGCAGCTTGAATGAGGGAACGAACACTGAAGCTTTCTTT.

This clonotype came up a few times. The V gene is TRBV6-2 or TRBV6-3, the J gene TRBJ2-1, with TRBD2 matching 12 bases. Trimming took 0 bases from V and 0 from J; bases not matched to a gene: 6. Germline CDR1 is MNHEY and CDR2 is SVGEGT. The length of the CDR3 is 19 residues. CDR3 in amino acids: CASSYSRTSGVPSYNEQFF. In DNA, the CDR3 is TGTGCCAGCAGTTACTCCCGGACTAGCGGGGTTCCCTCCTACAATGAGCAGTTCTTC.

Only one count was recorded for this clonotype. Here the CDR3 reads CASIRQGDSNQPQHF. The CDR3 coding sequence is TGTGCCAGCATTAGACAGGGGGATAGCAATCAGCCCCAGCATTTT. The rearrangement links TRBV6-1 to TRBJ1-5; 9 positions match TRBD1. The V and J ends lost 7 bases and 0 bases, in that order; junction bases with no gene match: 4. The CDR3 spans 15 residues. Germline V gene sequence: CDR1 MNHNS, CDR2 SASEGT.

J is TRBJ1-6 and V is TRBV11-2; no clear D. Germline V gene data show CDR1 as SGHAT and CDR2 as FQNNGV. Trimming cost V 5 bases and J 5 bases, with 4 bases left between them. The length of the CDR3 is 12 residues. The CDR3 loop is CASSLNNSPLHF. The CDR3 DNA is TGTGCCAGCAGCCTGAATAATTCACCCCTCCACTTT.

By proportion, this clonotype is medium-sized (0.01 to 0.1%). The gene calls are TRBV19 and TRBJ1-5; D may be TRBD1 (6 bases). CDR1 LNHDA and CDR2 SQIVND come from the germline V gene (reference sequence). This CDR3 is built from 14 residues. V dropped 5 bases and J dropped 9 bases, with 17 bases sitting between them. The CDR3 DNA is TGTGCCAGTAGTGCAAACAGGGAGGGACGGCCCCAGCATTTT. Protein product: CASSANREGRPQHF.

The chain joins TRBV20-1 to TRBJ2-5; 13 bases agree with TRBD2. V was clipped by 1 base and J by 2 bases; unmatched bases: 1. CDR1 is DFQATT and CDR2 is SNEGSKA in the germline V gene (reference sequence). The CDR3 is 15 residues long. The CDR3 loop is CSARGLAGGQETQYF. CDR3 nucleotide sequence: TGCAGTGCTAGAGGACTAGCGGGAGGTCAAGAGACCCAGTACTTC.

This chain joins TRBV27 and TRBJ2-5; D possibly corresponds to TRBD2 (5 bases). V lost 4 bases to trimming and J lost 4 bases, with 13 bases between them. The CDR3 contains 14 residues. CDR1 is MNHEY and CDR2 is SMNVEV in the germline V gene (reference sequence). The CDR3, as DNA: TGTGCCAGCAGTTCTCCTGGACGGGGAGAGACCCAGTACTTC. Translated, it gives CASSSPGRGETQYF.